This record concerns one TCR beta chain sequence. This CDR3 has 17 amino acids. Germline values: CDR1 SGHNT, CDR2 YENEEA. Trimming took off 1 base at V and 0 bases at J, with 14 bases between the two ends. These data originate in a study of blood T cell repertoires in COVID-19. At the level of the study: COVID-19 samples, acute and convalescent, were from the United States, Italy and Spain. T cells, B-cell-depleted T cells, or PBMCs supplied cDNA or gDNA.

Original methodology: Using reference gene primer amplification, nucleated cell counts were estimated. The data were produced by immunoSEQ multiplex PCR, yet TCRdb's version contains in-frame clones alone and is incomplete. V, J and clone size reflect that table, while D and trimming were determined from the DNA. Among 15,000 to 20,000 clones, 87% were seen once, and the ten largest hold 15% to 20%. This clonotype was sampled from a man aged 50-60 years with active COVID-19. The genes are TRBV11-3 and TRBJ2-3, with D possibly TRBD2 on 5 matching bases. The sample consisted of peripheral blood. The CDR3 loop reads CASSLGGPKRSTDTQYF. The CDR3 nucleotides are TGTGCCAGCAGCTTAGGAGGGCCCAAACGAAGCACAGATACGCAGTATTTT.